What follows is one T cell receptor (beta chain) and its context. Antigen specificity is unknown. The PCR used 60 Vbeta and 13 Jbeta primers. Using immunoSEQ multiplex PCR, the repertoire was profiled, and TCRdb retains in-frame clones only, with some absent. The data show 200,000 to 250,000 clones, with 70% to 80% seen just once and 1.5% to 2% held by the top ten. This entry comes from a study of cytomegalovirus exposure and HLA in healthy donors. Findings and caveats of the study: What a later analysis reportedly showed was that an Asian-associated ancestry cluster had fewer N-insertions than the roughly 700-donor mean.

The source is a woman younger than 45 in good health and CMV-seronegative. Material: PBMCs.

The CDR3: CASSRLAGDGWGNEQFF. CDR3 sequence (DNA): TGTGCCAGCAGCCGACTAGCGGGAGATGGCTGGGGGAATGAGCAGTTCTTC. The rearrangement uses TRBV7-9 and TRBJ2-1; 12 bases fit TRBD2. CDR1 is SEHNR and CDR2 is FQNEAQ in the germline V gene (reference sequence). The CDR3 contains 17 residues. V was clipped by 5 bases and J by 7 bases; unmatched bases: 12. The whole variable domain, filled in from reference TRBV7-9 and TRBJ2-1, reads DTGVSQNPRHKITKRGQNVTFRCDPISEHNRLYWYRQTLGQGPEFLTYFQNEAQLEKSRLLSDRFSAERPKGSFSTLEIQRTEQGDSAMYLCASSRLAGDGWGNEQFFGPGTRLTVL.